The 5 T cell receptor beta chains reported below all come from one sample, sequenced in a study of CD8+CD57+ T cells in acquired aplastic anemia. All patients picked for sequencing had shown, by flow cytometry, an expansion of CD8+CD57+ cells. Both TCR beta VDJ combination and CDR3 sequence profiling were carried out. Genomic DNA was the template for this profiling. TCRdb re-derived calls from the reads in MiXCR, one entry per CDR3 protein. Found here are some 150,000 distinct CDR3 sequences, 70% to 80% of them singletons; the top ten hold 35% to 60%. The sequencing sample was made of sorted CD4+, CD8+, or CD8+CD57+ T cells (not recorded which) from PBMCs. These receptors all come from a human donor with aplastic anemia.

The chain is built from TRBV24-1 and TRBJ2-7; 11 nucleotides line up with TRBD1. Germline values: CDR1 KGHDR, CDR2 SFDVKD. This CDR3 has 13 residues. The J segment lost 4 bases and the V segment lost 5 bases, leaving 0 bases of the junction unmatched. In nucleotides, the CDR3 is TGTGCCACCAGTGGGGACAGGGGGTACGAGCAGTACTTC. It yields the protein CATSGDRGYEQYF.

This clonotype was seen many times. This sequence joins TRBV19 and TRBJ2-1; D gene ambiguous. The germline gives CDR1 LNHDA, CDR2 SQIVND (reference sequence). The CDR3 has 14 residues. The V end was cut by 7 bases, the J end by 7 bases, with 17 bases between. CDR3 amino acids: CASTAASPGNEQFF. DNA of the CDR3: TGTGCCAGTACCGCGGCGTCCCCCGGGAATGAGCAGTTCTTC.

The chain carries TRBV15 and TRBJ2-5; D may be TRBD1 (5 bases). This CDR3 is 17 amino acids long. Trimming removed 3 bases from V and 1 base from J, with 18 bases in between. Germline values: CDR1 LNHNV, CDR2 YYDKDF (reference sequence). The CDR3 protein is CATSSKRGAPRQETQYF. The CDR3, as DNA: TGTGCCACCAGCAGTAAAAGGGGCGCTCCCCGCCAAGAGACCCAGTACTTC.

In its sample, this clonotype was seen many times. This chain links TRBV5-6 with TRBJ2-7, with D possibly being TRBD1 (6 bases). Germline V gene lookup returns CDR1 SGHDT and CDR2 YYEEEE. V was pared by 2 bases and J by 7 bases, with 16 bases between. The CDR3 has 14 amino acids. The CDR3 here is CASSLTQGTWEQYV. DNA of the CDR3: TGTGCCAGCAGCTTAACACAGGGAACGTGGGAGCAGTACGTC.

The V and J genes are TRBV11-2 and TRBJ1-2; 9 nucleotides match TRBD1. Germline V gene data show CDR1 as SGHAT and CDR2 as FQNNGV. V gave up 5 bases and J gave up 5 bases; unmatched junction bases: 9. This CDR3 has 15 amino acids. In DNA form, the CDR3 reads TGTGCCAGCAGCCCATCACAGGGGGCGCGGTATGGCTACACCTTC. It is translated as CASSPSQGARYGYTF.